The clone carrying this TCR beta chain came up a few times. This specimen comes from a study of T cell responses to AZD1222 COVID-19 vaccine. The ends were cut back, 3 bases at V and 7 bases at J, with 14 bases in the middle. The CDR3 length is 15 residues. CDR1 is KGHDR, CDR2 SFDVKD, per germline. Some clones are missing from TCRdb's copy, which holds only in-frame ones; the method was immunoSEQ multiplex PCR. The table includes more than 60,000 clones, roughly 88% detected once. The sample here was peripheral blood, taken on day 0 of AZD1222 vaccination. The receptor's source is an adult in good health. The chain has TRBV24-1 and TRBJ1-4, with D maybe TRBD1 (6 bases). The CDR3 region is CATSDATGGAEKLFF. CDR3 nucleotides: TGTGCCACCAGTGATGCGACAGGAGGGGCTGAAAAACTGTTTTTT.